These 27 T cell receptor beta chains share one sample of origin, sequenced in a study of CXCR3-negative and CXCR3-positive naive CD8 T cells. Overall study findings and caveats: More hydrophobic TRB CDR3s occurred in CXCR3-positive than in CXCR3-negative naive cells.

What these receptors recognize is not known. UMI labels and 5' RACE were used to prepare the TRB cDNA libraries. TCRdb re-called the 5' RACE reads; every CDR3 protein appears as one record, without DNA. The table lists about 150,000 distinct CDR3 sequences. The sample was naive CXCR3+ CD8+ T cells from blood. As to subset: CD45RO-CCR7+CD27+CD95- naive CD8+ T cells expressing CXCR3 (TNR3+). These receptor sequences come from a human donor in good health. Some clones in this sample may be carry-over from other donors' samples.

This chain connects TRBV6-2 or TRBV6-3 to TRBJ2-7. This CDR3 comprises 16 residues. Looked up from germline, CDR1 is MNHEY and CDR2 is SVGEGT. The CDR3: CASSRLTGIIHYEQYF.

This chain links TRBV29-1 with TRBJ1-1; TCRdb gives TRBD1 as the D gene, but with no DNA this cannot be confirmed. The CDR3 has 11 residues. Germline assignment: CDR1 SQVTM and CDR2 ANQGSEA. CDR3 sequence: CSVRGPTEAFF.

The chain is built from TRBV7-3 and TRBJ2-1; the D gene TCRdb calls, TRBD2, cannot be checked with no DNA. This CDR3 is 15 amino acids long. Germline V gene sequence: CDR1 SGHTA, CDR2 FQGTGA. The CDR3 sequence is CASSLGLGTYNEQFF.

The CDR3 reads CASSSPGREQFF. The chain combines TRBV5-1 with TRBJ2-1; TCRdb returns TRBD1, unconfirmable since there is no DNA. Germline CDR1 and CDR2: SGHRS and YFSETQ. This CDR3 contains 12 residues.

The chain employs TRBV7-9 and TRBJ1-1. The germline V gene has CDR1 SEHNR and CDR2 FQNEAQ (reference sequence). The CDR3 spans 13 residues. This chain's CDR3 is CASSSQENTEAFF.

The chain has TRBV20-1 and TRBJ2-7; lacking DNA, the TRBD1 call made by TCRdb goes unchecked. Germline V gene sequence: CDR1 DFQATT, CDR2 SNEGSKA (reference sequence). The CDR3 has 16 amino acids. The CDR3 loop is CSARDAGAGGPYEQYF.

This chain connects TRBV7-9 to TRBJ2-3; TCRdb outputs TRBD2, but without DNA this stays unchecked. Germline assignment: CDR1 SEHNR and CDR2 FQNEAQ (reference sequence). The CDR3 runs 23 residues. The CDR3 protein is CASSLPPYREPGLAGDLSDTQYF. Based on the CDR3 plus reference TRBV7-9 and TRBJ2-3, the full variable domain is DTGVSQNPRHKITKRGQNVTFRCDPISEHNRLYWYRQTLGQGPEFLTYFQNEAQLEKSRLLSDRFSAERPKGSFSTLEIQRTEQGDSAMYLCASSLPPYREPGLAGDLSDTQYFGPGTRLTVL.

The chain carries TRBV13 and TRBJ2-7. The germline gives CDR1 PRHDT, CDR2 FYEKMQ (reference sequence). The CDR3 extends over 14 amino acids. The CDR3: CASSLGQGLLEQYF. The complete variable domain, with remaining parts taken from reference TRBV13 and TRBJ2-7, reads AAGVIQSPRHLIKEKRETATLKCYPIPRHDTVYWYQQGPGQDPQFLISFYEKMQSDKGSIPDRFSAQQFSDYHSELNMSSLELGDSALYFCASSLGQGLLEQYFGPGTRLTVT.

The chain carries TRBV29-1 and TRBJ2-7; the TCRdb D gene call, TRBD1, has no DNA to confirm it. The germline V gene has CDR1 SQVTM and CDR2 ANQGSEA. The CDR3 covers 14 residues. CDR3 region: CSVEGDTGGYEQYF.

The chain joins TRBV25-1 to TRBJ1-2. From germline, CDR1 is MGHDK and CDR2 SYGVNS. The CDR3 loop spans 11 amino acids. CDR3 residues: CASSGNYGYTF.

This CDR3 is CASSSGQSTEAFF. J is TRBJ1-1 and V is TRBV7-9. Germline loops: CDR1 SEHNR, CDR2 FQNEAQ (reference sequence). This CDR3 has 13 residues.

The chain joins TRBV11-2 to TRBJ2-7; TCRdb's D gene call, TRBD1, goes unchecked for lack of DNA. This CDR3 has 13 amino acids. The germline CDR1 and CDR2 sequences are SGHAT and FQNNGV. The chain's CDR3 is CASSFSWGREQYF.

The CDR3 loop reads CASSLDWGYEQYF. The V and J genes are TRBV7-2 and TRBJ2-7. Looked up from germline, CDR1 is SGHTA and CDR2 is FQGNSA. This CDR3 is 13 amino acids long.

The J gene is TRBJ2-5, the V gene TRBV5-5; there is no DNA to check the TCRdb D call of TRBD1. CDR1 SGHKS and CDR2 YYEKEE come from the germline V gene (reference sequence). This CDR3 has 14 amino acids. This chain's CDR3 is CASSSSDRQETQYF.

The V call is TRBV5-6, the J call TRBJ2-5; TCRdb's assignment of TRBD1 cannot be checked, as there is no DNA. This CDR3 is 14 amino acids long. CDR1 is SGHDT and CDR2 is YYEEEE in the germline V gene. The CDR3: CASSPGQGWKTQYF.

This rearrangement joins TRBV5-1 to TRBJ2-7; TCRdb designates TRBD1, a call that cannot be tested without DNA. This CDR3 has 14 residues. CDR1 SGHRS and CDR2 YFSETQ come from the germline V gene. CDR3 loop: CASSLSGTGYEQYF.

The rearrangement joins TRBV29-1 to TRBJ2-3; the D call from TCRdb, TRBD2, cannot be confirmed without DNA. CDR1 and CDR2 from the germline V gene are SQVTM and ANQGSEA. CDR3 size: 14 residues. The CDR3 is CSVVVAGSPDTQYF.

The V call is TRBV12-3 or TRBV12-4, the J call TRBJ1-5; TCRdb names TRBD1, which stays unverified in the absence of DNA. The length of the CDR3 is 14 residues. This CDR3 reads CASSSEGATQPQHF.

The rearrangement joins TRBV27 to TRBJ2-1; TCRdb outputs TRBD1, but without DNA this stays unchecked. The germline CDR1 and CDR2 sequences are MNHEY and SMNVEV (reference sequence). This CDR3 is built from 18 residues. This chain's CDR3 is CASSLSRWISPDYNEQFF.

The chain is built from TRBV28 and TRBJ2-1; TCRdb outputs TRBD1, but without DNA this stays unchecked. The CDR3 contains 16 residues. CDR1 and CDR2 (germline): MDHEN, SYDVKM. Here the CDR3 reads CASSSRRWDGDNEQFF. The variable domain in full, completed from reference TRBV28 and TRBJ2-1, reads DVKVTQSSRYLVKRTGEKVFLECVQDMDHENMFWYRQDPGLGLRLIYFSYDVKMKEKGDIPEGYSVSREKKERFSLILESASTNQTSMYLCASSSRRWDGDNEQFFGPGTRLTVL.

CDR3: CASSYSNIEAFF. The V call is TRBV12-3 or TRBV12-4, the J call TRBJ1-1. The CDR3 runs 12 residues.

The V call is TRBV6-5, the J call TRBJ2-3. CDR3 length: 13 residues. Germline V gene sequence: CDR1 MNHEY, CDR2 SVGAGI. The CDR3 sequence: CASSFISTDTQYF.

This sequence joins TRBV28 and TRBJ2-2. The CDR3 extends over 13 amino acids. Germline CDR1 and CDR2: MDHEN and SYDVKM. CDR3 region: CASSTTQTGELFF.

This sequence joins TRBV29-1 and TRBJ2-1; TCRdb's D call, TRBD2, is unchecked because there is no DNA. The CDR3 extends over 14 amino acids. The germline V gene encodes CDR1 SQVTM and CDR2 ANQGSEA. The CDR3 sequence: CSVAVAGGRNEQLF.

This chain joins TRBV7-2 and TRBJ2-3; as DNA is missing, the TRBD1 call by TCRdb cannot be tested. Germline CDR1 reads SGHTA; CDR2 reads FQGNSA. The CDR3 contains 15 residues. The CDR3 protein is CASSSSGGDTDTQYF.

The chain's CDR3 is CASRPSGDSYNEQFF. V usage is TRBV14 and J usage is TRBJ2-1. This CDR3 contains 15 residues. The germline gives CDR1 SGHDN, CDR2 FVKESK.

The chain recombines TRBV6-6 with TRBJ2-5. The CDR3 is 12 amino acids. CDR1 and CDR2 (germline): MNHNY, SVGAGI (reference sequence). CDR3 residues: CASSPAIETQYF.